A single sample gave rise to the 3 T cell receptor beta chains below, sequenced in a study of tumor-infiltrating lymphocytes in primary liver carcinoma. With a constant-region primer, TCR beta cDNA was made from approximately 500 ng of total RNA. The TCR beta library was amplified through three nested multiplex PCR rounds in a modified ARM-PCR procedure. The study ran its first two PCR rounds for roughly 9 cycles each, using TRBV1-TRBV30 forward primers and a C-beta reverse primer. TCRdb fed the multiplex PCR reads into MiXCR, producing one record per CDR3 protein. Of hundreds of thousands of distinct CDR3 sequences in the sample, nearly 60% were seen once. RNA was extracted from whole blood without cell sorting, alongside germline DNA. The source material was peripheral blood. These receptors originate from a woman in her twenties or thirties with primary liver carcinoma and hepatitis B virus infection.

As concerns this clonotype: A read error is possible here, since a much larger clone lies one base away. The rearrangement links TRBV29-1 to TRBJ2-7; D assignment may be TRBD1 or TRBD2 (5 bases each). Germline V gene lookup returns CDR1 SQVTM and CDR2 ANQGSEA. This CDR3 contains 15 residues. The DNA of the CDR3 is TGCAGCGTTGAAGGCGCCTCTGACGGGGCGTACGAGCGGTACTTC. It encodes CSVEGASDGAYERYF.

As regards this clonotype: One end of the junction is discordant with germline, which a read error may explain. The CDR3 here is CAWIGTRGWYF. The CDR3 DNA sequence: TGTGCCTGGATTGGGACACGAGGTTGGTATTTC. The genes are TRBV30 and TRBJ2-7, with D tentatively TRBD1 (6 bases). The germline V gene has CDR1 GTSNPN and CDR2 SVGIG (reference sequence). CDR3 length: 11 amino acids.

The chain links TRBV10-3 to TRBJ1-3, with TRBD1 as a possible D gene (5 bases). The CDR3 spans 18 residues. The germline V and J ends were trimmed by 6 bases and 0 bases, with 21 bases remaining between them. The germline CDR1 and CDR2 sequences are ENHRY and SYGVKD. The CDR3 protein is CAIRVKDKRGYSGNTIYF. CDR3 sequence (DNA): TGTGCCATCAGGGTGAAAGATAAAAGGGGATACTCTGGAAACACCATATATTTT.